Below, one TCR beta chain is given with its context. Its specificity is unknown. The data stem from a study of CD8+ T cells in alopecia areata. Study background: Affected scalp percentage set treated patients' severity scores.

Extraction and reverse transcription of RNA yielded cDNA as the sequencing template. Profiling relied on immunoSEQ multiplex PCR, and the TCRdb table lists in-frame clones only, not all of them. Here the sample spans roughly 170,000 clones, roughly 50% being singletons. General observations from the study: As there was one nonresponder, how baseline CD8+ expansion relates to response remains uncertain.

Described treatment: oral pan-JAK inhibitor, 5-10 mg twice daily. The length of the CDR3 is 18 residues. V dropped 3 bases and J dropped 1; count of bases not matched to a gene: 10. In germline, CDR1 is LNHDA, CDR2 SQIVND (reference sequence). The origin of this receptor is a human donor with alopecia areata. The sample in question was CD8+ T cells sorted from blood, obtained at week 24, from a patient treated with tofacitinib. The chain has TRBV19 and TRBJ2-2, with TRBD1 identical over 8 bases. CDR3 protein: CASSIVRQGMLNTGELFF. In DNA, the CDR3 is TGTGCCAGTAGTATCGTTCGACAGGGGATGCTGAACACCGGGGAGCTGTTTTTT.